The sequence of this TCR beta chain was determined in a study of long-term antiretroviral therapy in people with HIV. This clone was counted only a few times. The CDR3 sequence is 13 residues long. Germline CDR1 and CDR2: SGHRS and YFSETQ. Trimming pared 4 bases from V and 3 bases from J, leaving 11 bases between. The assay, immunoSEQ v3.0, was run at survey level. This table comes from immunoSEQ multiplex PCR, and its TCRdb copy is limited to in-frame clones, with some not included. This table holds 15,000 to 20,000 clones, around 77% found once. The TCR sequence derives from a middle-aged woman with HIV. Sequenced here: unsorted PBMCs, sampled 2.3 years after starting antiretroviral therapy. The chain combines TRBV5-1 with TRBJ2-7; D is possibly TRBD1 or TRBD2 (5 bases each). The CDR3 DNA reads TGCGCCAGCAGCGCCCGGGACGGCTACGAGCAGTACTTC. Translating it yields CASSARDGYEQYF.